This is a list of T cell receptor beta chains from one sample in a study of radiotherapy plus CTLA-4 blockade in lung cancer. Sequencing was performed with immunoSEQ multiplex PCR; in TCRdb, only in-frame clones are kept and a portion is missing. The repertoire holds 75,000 to 100,000 clones, roughly 74% seen once, with around 2.8% in the top ten. The sample here was peripheral blood, taken from a patient treated with radiotherapy plus ipilimumab. The source is a human donor with non-small cell lung cancer who had a partial response to radiotherapy plus ipilimumab. Some clones in this sample may be carry-over from other donors' samples. The CDR3 runs from the conserved cysteine through the conserved F or W. A D gene is named only where the DNA matches it firmly.

V gene: TRBV19; D gene: TRBD1; J gene: TRBJ1-3; CDR3 protein: CASSRPGGPPGNTIYF
V gene: TRBV4-3; D gene: TRBD1; J gene: TRBJ1-2; CDR3 protein: CASSQAGQPPHYGYTF
V gene: TRBV2; D gene: -; J gene: TRBJ2-1; CDR3 protein: CASRPRTANNEQFF
V gene: TRBV7-9; D gene: -; J gene: TRBJ1-2; CDR3 protein: CASSSTGYGYTF
V gene: TRBV6-5; D gene: TRBD1; J gene: TRBJ1-2; CDR3 protein: CASSYRQGGYTF
V gene: TRBV28; D gene: TRBD2; J gene: TRBJ2-7; CDR3 protein: CASTSGLADPVGRGQYF
V gene: TRBV25-1; D gene: -; J gene: TRBJ2-3; CDR3 protein: CASSEWGGLLGDTQYF
V gene: TRBV28; D gene: TRBD2; J gene: TRBJ2-7; CDR3 protein: CASVSWGGGSYEQYF
V gene: TRBV5-6; D gene: -; J gene: TRBJ1-2; CDR3 protein: CASSLIGNGYTF
V gene: TRBV20-1; D gene: TRBD2; J gene: TRBJ2-1; CDR3 protein: CSAEGRARQFF
V gene: TRBV6-6; D gene: TRBD1; J gene: TRBJ1-5; CDR3 protein: CARNRGLRQPQHF